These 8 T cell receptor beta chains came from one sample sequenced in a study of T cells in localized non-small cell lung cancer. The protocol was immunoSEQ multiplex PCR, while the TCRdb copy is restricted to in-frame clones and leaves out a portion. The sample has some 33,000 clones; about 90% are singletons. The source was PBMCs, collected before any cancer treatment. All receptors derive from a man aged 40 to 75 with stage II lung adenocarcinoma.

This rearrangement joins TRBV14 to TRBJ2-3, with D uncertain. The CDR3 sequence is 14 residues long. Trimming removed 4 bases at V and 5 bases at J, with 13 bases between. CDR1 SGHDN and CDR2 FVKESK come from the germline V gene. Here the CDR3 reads CASSRLLFKDTQYF. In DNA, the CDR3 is TGTGCCAGCAGCCGTCTCCTCTTTAAAGATACGCAGTATTTT.

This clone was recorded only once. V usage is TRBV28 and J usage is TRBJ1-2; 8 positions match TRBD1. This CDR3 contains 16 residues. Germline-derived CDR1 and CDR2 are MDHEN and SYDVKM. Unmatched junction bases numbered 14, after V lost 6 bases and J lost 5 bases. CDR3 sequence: CASSLSGGVETYGYTF. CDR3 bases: TGTGCCAGCAGCTTGTCAGGGGGCGTTGAAACTTATGGCTACACCTTC.

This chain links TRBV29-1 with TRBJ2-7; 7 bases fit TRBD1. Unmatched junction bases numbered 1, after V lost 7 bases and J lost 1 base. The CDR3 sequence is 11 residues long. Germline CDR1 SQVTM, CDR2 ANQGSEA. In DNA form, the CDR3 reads TGCAGCGGACAGGGTTCCTACGAGCAGTACTTC. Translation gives CSGQGSYEQYF.

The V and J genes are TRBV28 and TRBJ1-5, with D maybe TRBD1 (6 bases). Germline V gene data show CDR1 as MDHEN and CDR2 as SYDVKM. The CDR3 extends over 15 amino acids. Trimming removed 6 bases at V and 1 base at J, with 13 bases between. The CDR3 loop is CASRPSGASNQPQHF. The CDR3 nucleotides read TGTGCCAGCAGACCGTCAGGGGCCAGCAATCAGCCCCAGCATTTT.

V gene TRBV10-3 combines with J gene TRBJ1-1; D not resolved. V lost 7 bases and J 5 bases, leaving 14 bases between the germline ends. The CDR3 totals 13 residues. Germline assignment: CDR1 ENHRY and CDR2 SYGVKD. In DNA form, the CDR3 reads TGTGCCATCAAGACTGGGCCAGAAACTGAAGCTTTCTTT. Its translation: CAIKTGPETEAFF.

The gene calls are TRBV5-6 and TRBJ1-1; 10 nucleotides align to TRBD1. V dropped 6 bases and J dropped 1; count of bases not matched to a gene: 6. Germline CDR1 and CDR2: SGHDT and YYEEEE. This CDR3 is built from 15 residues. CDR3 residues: CASTGDRGRNTEAFF. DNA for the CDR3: TGTGCCAGCACCGGGGACAGGGGCAGGAACACTGAAGCTTTCTTT. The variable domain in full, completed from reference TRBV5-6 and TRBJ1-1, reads DAGVTQSPTHLIKTRGQQVTLRCSPKSGHDTVSWYQQALGQGPQFIFQYYEEEERQRGNFPDRFSGHQFPNYSSELNVNALLLGDSALYLCASTGDRGRNTEAFFGQGTRLTVV.

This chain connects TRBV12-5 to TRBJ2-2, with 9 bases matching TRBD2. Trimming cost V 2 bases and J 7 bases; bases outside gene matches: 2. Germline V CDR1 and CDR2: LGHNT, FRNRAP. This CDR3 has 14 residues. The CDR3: CASGLRLADGELFF. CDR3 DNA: TGTGCTAGTGGTTTGAGACTAGCGGACGGGGAGCTGTTTTTT.

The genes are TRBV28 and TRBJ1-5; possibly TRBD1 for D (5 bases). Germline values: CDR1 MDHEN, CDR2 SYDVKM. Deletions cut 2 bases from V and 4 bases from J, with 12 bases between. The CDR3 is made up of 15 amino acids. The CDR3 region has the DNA TGTGCCAGCAGTTTAATGGCGGGGGGAAATCAGCCCCAGCATTTT. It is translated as CASSLMAGGNQPQHF.